The clone carrying this T cell receptor beta chain was observed a few times. Its target is not known. This record comes from a study of CD8 T cells in ankylosing spondylitis. TCRdb processed the 5' RACE reads anew with MiXCR; each CDR3 protein has one entry. The sample yields around 490,000 distinct CDR3 sequences, about 5% seen once. Points from the study as a whole: A motif of under 10 highly homologous TCR beta variants was seen as apparently characteristic of ankylosing spondylitis blood.

The CDR3 spans 13 residues. Trimming removed 8 bases from V and 4 bases from J, with 12 bases in between. The germline gives CDR1 SGHVS, CDR2 FQNEAQ. This sequence originates from a male donor with ankylosing spondylitis. The rearrangement links TRBV7-8 to TRBJ1-5, with a tentative D call TRBD1 (5 bases). Sequenced: blood, either unsorted or a sorted T cell fraction (not recorded which). CDR3 amino acids: CASAGDENQPQHF. DNA of the CDR3: TGTGCCAGCGCGGGGGACGAAAATCAGCCCCAGCATTTT.